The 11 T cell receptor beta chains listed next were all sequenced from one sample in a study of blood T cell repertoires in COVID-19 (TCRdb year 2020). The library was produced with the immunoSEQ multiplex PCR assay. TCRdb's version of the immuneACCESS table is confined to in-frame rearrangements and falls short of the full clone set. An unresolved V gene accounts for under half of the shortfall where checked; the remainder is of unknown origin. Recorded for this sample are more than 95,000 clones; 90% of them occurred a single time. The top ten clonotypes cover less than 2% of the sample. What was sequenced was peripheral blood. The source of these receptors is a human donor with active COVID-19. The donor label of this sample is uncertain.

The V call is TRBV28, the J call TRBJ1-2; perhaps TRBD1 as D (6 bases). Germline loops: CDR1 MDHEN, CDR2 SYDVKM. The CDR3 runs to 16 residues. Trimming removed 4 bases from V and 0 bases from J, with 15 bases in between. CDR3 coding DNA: TGTGCCAGCAGTTCTTCAGTTCAGGGGCCTAACTATGGCTACACCTTC. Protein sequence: CASSSSVQGPNYGYTF.

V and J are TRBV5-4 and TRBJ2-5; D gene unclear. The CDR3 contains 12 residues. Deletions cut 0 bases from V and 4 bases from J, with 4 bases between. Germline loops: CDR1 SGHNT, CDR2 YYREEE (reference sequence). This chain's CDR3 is CASSLDGETQYF. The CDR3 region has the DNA TGTGCCAGCAGCTTGGACGGAGAGACCCAGTACTTC. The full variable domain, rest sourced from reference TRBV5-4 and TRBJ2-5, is ETGVTQSPTHLIKTRGQQVTLRCSSQSGHNTVSWYQQALGQGPQFIFQYYREEENGRGNFPPRFSGLQFPNYSSELNVNALELDDSALYLCASSLDGETQYFGPGTRLLVL.

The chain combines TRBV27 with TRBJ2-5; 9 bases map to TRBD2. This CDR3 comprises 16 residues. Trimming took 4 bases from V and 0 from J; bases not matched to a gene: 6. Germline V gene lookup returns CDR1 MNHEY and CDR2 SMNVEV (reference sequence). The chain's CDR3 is CASSYKLAGHQETQYF. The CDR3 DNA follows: TGTGCCAGCAGTTACAAGCTAGCGGGGCACCAAGAGACCCAGTACTTC.

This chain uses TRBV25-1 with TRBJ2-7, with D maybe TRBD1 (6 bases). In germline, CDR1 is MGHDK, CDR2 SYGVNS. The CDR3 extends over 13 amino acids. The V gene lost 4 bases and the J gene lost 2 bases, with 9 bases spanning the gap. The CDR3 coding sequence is TGTGCCAGCAGTGGGCAGGGGCCCTACGAGCAGTACTTC. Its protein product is CASSGQGPYEQYF.

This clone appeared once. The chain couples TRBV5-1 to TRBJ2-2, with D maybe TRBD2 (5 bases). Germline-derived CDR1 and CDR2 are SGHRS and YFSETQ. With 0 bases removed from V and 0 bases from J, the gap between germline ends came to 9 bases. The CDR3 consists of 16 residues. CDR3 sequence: CASSLAQRPNTGELFF. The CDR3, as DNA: TGCGCCAGCAGCTTGGCCCAGCGGCCGAACACCGGGGAGCTGTTTTTT. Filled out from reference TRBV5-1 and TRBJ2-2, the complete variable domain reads KAGVTQTPRYLIKTRGQQVTLSCSPISGHRSVSWYQQTPGQGLQFLFEYFSETQRNKGNFPGRFSGRQFSNSRSEMNVSTLELGDSALYLCASSLAQRPNTGELFFGEGSRLTVL.

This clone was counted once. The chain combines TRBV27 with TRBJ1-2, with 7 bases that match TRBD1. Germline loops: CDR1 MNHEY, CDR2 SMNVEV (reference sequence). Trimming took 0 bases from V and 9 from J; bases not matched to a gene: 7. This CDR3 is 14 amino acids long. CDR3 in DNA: TGTGCCAGCAGTTTATCGAGGGGGGACAGACGCTACACCTTC. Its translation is CASSLSRGDRRYTF.

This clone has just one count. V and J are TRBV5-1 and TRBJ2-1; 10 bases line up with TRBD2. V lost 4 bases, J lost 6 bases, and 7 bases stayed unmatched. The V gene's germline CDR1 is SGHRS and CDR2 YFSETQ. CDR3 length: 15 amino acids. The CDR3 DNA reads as TGCGCCAGCAGCAAACTAGCGGGGAGCCCCAATGAGCAGTTCTTC. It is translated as CASSKLAGSPNEQFF. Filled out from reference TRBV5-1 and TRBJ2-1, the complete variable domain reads KAGVTQTPRYLIKTRGQQVTLSCSPISGHRSVSWYQQTPGQGLQFLFEYFSETQRNKGNFPGRFSGRQFSNSRSEMNVSTLELGDSALYLCASSKLAGSPNEQFFGPGTRLTVL.

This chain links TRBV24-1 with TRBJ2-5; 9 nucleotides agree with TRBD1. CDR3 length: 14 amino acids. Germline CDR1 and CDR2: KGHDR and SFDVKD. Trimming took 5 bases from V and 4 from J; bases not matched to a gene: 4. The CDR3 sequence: CATSAPGQGETQYF. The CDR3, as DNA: TGTGCCACCAGTGCCCCGGGACAGGGAGAGACCCAGTACTTC.

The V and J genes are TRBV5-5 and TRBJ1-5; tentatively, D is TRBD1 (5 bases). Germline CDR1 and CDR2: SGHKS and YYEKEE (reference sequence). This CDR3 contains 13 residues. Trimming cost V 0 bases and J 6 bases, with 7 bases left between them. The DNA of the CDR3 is TGTGCCAGCAGCTTGGAGGGGCTTCAGCCCCAGCATTTT. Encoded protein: CASSLEGLQPQHF.

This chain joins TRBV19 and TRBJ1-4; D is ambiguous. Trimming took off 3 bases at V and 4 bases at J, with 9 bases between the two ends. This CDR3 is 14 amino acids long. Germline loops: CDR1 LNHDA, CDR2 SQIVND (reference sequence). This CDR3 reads CASSIAVNNEKLFF. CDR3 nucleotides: TGTGCCAGTAGTATTGCGGTGAATAATGAAAAACTGTTTTTT.

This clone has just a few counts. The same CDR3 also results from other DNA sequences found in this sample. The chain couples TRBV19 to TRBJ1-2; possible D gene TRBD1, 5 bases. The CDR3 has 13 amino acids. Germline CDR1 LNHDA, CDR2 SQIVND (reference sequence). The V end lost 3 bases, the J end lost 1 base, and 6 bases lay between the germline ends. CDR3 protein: CASSIDSNYGYTF. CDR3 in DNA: TGTGCCAGTAGTATCGACAGTAACTATGGCTACACCTTC.